The sequence of this TCR beta chain was determined in a study of cytomegalovirus exposure and HLA in healthy donors. For this clone: Its antigen is unknown.

Regarding the study as a whole: The authors considered a cluster of highly shared sequence variants likely to be a sequencing artifact. Accurate predictions that matched the HLA-A and HLA-B alleles of most subjects were reportedly made from TCR beta sequences. There were around 160 TCR beta chains listed as cytomegalovirus-associated. With high specificity and sensitivity, the classifier reportedly diagnosed cytomegalovirus status.

The CDR3 totals 15 residues. Germline loops: CDR1 WSHSY, CDR2 SAAADI. Trimming at V came to 3 bases and at J to 2 bases, leaving 4 bases not matched to a gene. This PCR relied on a set of 60 Vbeta primers and 13 Jbeta primers. Generated by immunoSEQ multiplex PCR, the TCRdb table keeps only in-frame clones and is missing some. The sample has about 160,000 clones, approximately 72% seen once. V is TRBV10-2 and J is TRBJ1-2; 9 bases agree with TRBD1. This receptor was obtained from a female donor in good health and CMV-seronegative. Sequencing was done on a sample of PBMCs. CDR3 protein: CASSDPGTGNYGYTF. The CDR3 DNA reads as TGCGCCAGCAGTGATCCTGGGACAGGGAACTATGGCTACACCTTC.